This section outlines one TCR beta chain sequence together with its context. These data originate in a study of blood T cell repertoires in COVID-19. Looked up from germline, CDR1 is MDHEN and CDR2 is SYDVKM. After removal of 6 bases from V and 10 bases from J, the junction contained 11 bases not matched to a gene. There are 14 residues in the CDR3. Clones were sequenced by immunoSEQ multiplex PCR, and TCRdb holds only the in-frame ones, with some missing. This table has approximately 330,000 clones, approximately 87% appearing once. V gene TRBV28 combines with J gene TRBJ2-1; 8 bases match TRBD2. The source is a woman in her 50s with active or convalescent COVID-19. The sample consisted of peripheral blood. CDR3 bases: TGTGCCAGCAGGAGCGGGAGCCCTTCAACCGAGCAGTTCTTC. This translates into CASRSGSPSTEQFF.